This passage covers 26 T cell receptor beta chains from one sample sequenced in a study of shared clonotypes between healthy human individuals. Clones were sequenced by immunoSEQ multiplex PCR, and TCRdb holds only the in-frame ones, with some missing. The sample shows 2 million to 3 million clones, 93% of them seen only once. The source material was naive CD4+ T cells from PBMCs. Noted subset: CD45RA+ positively selected. These receptor sequences come from a man in his late teens or twenties in good health. Some clones in this sample may be carry-over from other donors' samples.

The chain links TRBV30 to TRBJ1-2, with D uncertain. The CDR3 extends over 13 amino acids. Germline-derived CDR1 and CDR2 are GTSNPN and SVGIG (reference sequence). The V end was cut by 2 bases, the J end by 0 bases, with 7 bases between. Written as DNA, the CDR3 is TGTGCCTGGAGTCGGATAGCTAACTATGGCTACACCTTC. This gives the protein CAWSRIANYGYTF.

The V gene is TRBV28, the J gene TRBJ1-2; unclear D gene. Germline V lookup: CDR1 MDHEN, CDR2 SYDVKM. V was pared by 7 bases and J by 3 bases, with 21 bases between. The CDR3 has 16 amino acids. CDR3 coding DNA: TGTGCCAGCACCTCCCGATATCGGGTGCTAGACTATGGCTACACCTTC. Protein sequence: CASTSRYRVLDYGYTF.

This clone was recorded once. V is TRBV7-3 and J is TRBJ2-1; 9 bases match TRBD2. With V trimmed by 3 bases and J by 3 bases, 12 bases remained unmatched. The CDR3 is 18 residues long. From germline, CDR1 is SGHTA and CDR2 FQGTGA. CDR3 DNA: TGTGCCAGCAGCTTCTACCCTTCGACTAGCGGAGTCTACAATGAGCAGTTCTTC. Translation: CASSFYPSTSGVYNEQFF.

The V call is TRBV7-3, the J call TRBJ2-7, with D possibly being TRBD1 or TRBD2 (6 bases each). CDR3 length: 13 amino acids. V was cut by 5 bases and J by 1 base, with 9 bases left in between. Germline CDR1 and CDR2: SGHTA and FQGTGA. CDR3 amino acids: CASSRGASYEQYF. CDR3 nucleotides: TGTGCCAGCAGCAGGGGGGCGTCCTACGAGCAGTACTTC.

The chain has TRBV9 and TRBJ1-5; D call uncertain. The CDR3 runs to 14 residues. Germline CDR1 is SGDLS and CDR2 is YYNGEE. V was pared by 3 bases and J by 9 bases, with 16 bases between. CDR3 coding DNA: TGTGCCAGCAGCGCGGGCCTCCTTACGGGGCCCCAGCATTTT. It codes for CASSAGLLTGPQHF.

This clone was counted a few times. This chain joins TRBV7-2 and TRBJ1-2; D is undetermined. Germline V lookup: CDR1 SGHTA, CDR2 FQGNSA. Trimming removed 2 bases from V and 4 bases from J, with 11 bases in between. This CDR3 has 14 residues. CDR3 coding DNA: TGTGCCAGCAGCTTAATTCATGAGGTCTATGGCTACACCTTC. This sequence encodes CASSLIHEVYGYTF.

The V call is TRBV18, the J call TRBJ2-7; D is undetermined. Trimming removed 2 bases from V and 5 bases from J, with 10 bases in between. CDR1 and CDR2 from the germline V gene are KGHSH and LQKENI. The CDR3 is made up of 13 amino acids. CDR3 nucleotides: TGTGCCAGCTCACCAGACGGACGAGACGAGCAGTACTTC. Amino acids: CASSPDGRDEQYF.

This chain links TRBV10-3 with TRBJ2-7; unclear D gene. In germline, CDR1 is ENHRY, CDR2 SYGVKD. There are 13 residues in the CDR3. Trimming removed 1 base from V and 1 base from J, with 5 bases in between. CDR3: CAISEYRSYEQYF. The CDR3 region has the DNA TGTGCCATCAGTGAGTACAGATCCTACGAGCAGTACTTC.

The V and J genes are TRBV9 and TRBJ1-2, with 7 nucleotides matching TRBD1. CDR3 length: 15 amino acids. Trimming removed 1 base from V and 0 bases from J; junction bases left unmatched: 3. Germline V gene sequence: CDR1 SGDLS, CDR2 YYNGEE. CDR3 coding DNA: TGTGCCAGCAGCGTACGGGACAGAACTAACTATGGCTACACCTTC. This encodes CASSVRDRTNYGYTF. Supplemented by reference TRBV9 and TRBJ1-2, the full variable domain reads DSGVTQTPKHLITATGQRVTLRCSPRSGDLSVYWYQQSLDQGLQFLIQYYNGEERAKGNILERFSAQQFPDLHSELNLSSLELGDSALYFCASSVRDRTNYGYTFGSGTRLTVV.

V gene TRBV10-3 combines with J gene TRBJ2-1; 8 bases align to TRBD1. The CDR3 has 14 amino acids. J gave up 9 bases and V 6 bases, and 10 bases lay outside the gene matches. The germline gives CDR1 ENHRY, CDR2 SYGVKD. The DNA of the CDR3 is TGTGCCATCAGCCCAGGGGGCGTAAGGTCTGAGCAGTTCTTC. It specifies CAISPGGVRSEQFF.

The V and J genes are TRBV7-2 and TRBJ2-3, with D unclear. This CDR3 spans 15 amino acids. Germline V lookup: CDR1 SGHTA, CDR2 FQGNSA. V was clipped by 2 bases and J by 5 bases, with 14 bases between them. The CDR3 coding sequence is TGTGCCAGCAGCTTATGGCGGATTAATGGAGATACGCAGTATTTT. Translation: CASSLWRINGDTQYF.

To note about this clone: This specimen includes other DNA sequences encoding the same CDR3. This sequence joins TRBV9 and TRBJ2-7, with D perhaps being TRBD1 or TRBD2 (6 bases each). Germline CDR1 and CDR2: SGDLS and YYNGEE. With 0 bases removed from V and 1 base from J, the gap between germline ends came to 8 bases. The CDR3 length is 14 residues. The CDR3 is CASSVEGGSYEQYF. The CDR3 DNA reads TGTGCCAGCAGCGTAGAAGGGGGGTCCTACGAGCAGTACTTC.

This clone was picked up one time. The rearrangement links TRBV7-2 to TRBJ1-2; 7 bases are shared with TRBD1. The CDR3 runs 13 residues. Per germline, CDR1 SGHTA and CDR2 FQGNSA. V was pared by 5 bases and J by 4 bases, with 4 bases of the junction left unmatched. The CDR3 spells CASSHRGGYGYTF. CDR3 nucleotide sequence: TGTGCCAGCAGCCACAGGGGTGGCTATGGCTACACCTTC.

This sequence joins TRBV5-4 and TRBJ2-5; D is perhaps TRBD2 (6 bases). TRBJ2-7 explains the end of the DNA better; the J call may be wrong. The germline CDR1 and CDR2 sequences are SGHNT and YYREEE (reference sequence). This CDR3 is 13 amino acids long. In DNA, the CDR3 is TGTGCCAGCAGCTTAGGAGGGTCCGACGAGCAGTACTTC. It yields the protein CASSLGGSDEQYF.

This clone has only one observation. The chain has TRBV6-1 and TRBJ2-7; the D is unclear. This CDR3 region has 13 residues. Germline assignment: CDR1 MNHNS and CDR2 SASEGT. V lost 4 bases and J 6 bases, leaving 13 bases between the germline ends. The CDR3 spells CASSAAEYGEQYF. The DNA of the CDR3 is TGTGCCAGCAGTGCGGCGGAGTACGGCGAGCAGTACTTC.

The CDR3 reads CASSLNYRDIRYEQYF. The CDR3 nucleotides read TGTGCCAGCAGTTTAAATTATCGGGACATCCGATACGAGCAGTACTTC. The rearrangement joins TRBV28 to TRBJ2-7; weak D call: TRBD1 (6 bases). CDR1 MDHEN and CDR2 SYDVKM come from the germline V gene. V was cut by 2 bases and J by 4 bases, with 18 bases left in between. The CDR3 spans 16 residues. The whole variable domain, filled in from reference TRBV28 and TRBJ2-7, reads DVKVTQSSRYLVKRTGEKVFLECVQDMDHENMFWYRQDPGLGLRLIYFSYDVKMKEKGDIPEGYSVSREKKERFSLILESASTNQTSMYLCASSLNYRDIRYEQYFGPGTRLTVT.

The CDR3 DNA sequence: TGTGCCATCAGTGATTGGGCACGGGAATTTCGACAGCCCCAGCATTTT. Amino acid sequence: CAISDWAREFRQPQHF. The rearrangement joins TRBV10-3 to TRBJ1-5; D unresolved. The CDR3 has 16 amino acids. The V end lost 3 bases, the J end lost 7 bases, and 19 bases lay between the germline ends. CDR1 ENHRY and CDR2 SYGVKD come from the germline V gene.

V and J are TRBV18 and TRBJ1-1, with TRBD1 matching 11 bases. The V gene's germline CDR1 is KGHSH and CDR2 LQKENI. This CDR3 spans 17 amino acids. After removal of 3 bases from V and 1 base from J, the junction contained 7 bases not matched to a gene. DNA of the CDR3: TGTGCCAGCTCACCCAGCTGGACAGGGGGCACGAACACTGAAGCTTTCTTT. Protein: CASSPSWTGGTNTEAFF.

The CDR3 sequence: CASSPPRDRVREQFF. For the CDR3, the DNA is TGTGCCAGCAGCCCTCCCCGGGACAGGGTTCGTGAGCAGTTCTTC. The chain is built from TRBV13 and TRBJ2-1; 9 positions match TRBD1. Germline CDR1 reads PRHDT; CDR2 reads FYEKMQ (reference sequence). The CDR3 is 15 residues long. V shed 5 bases, J shed 9 bases, and the junction held 11 bases outside the gene matches.

The chain uses TRBV28 and TRBJ1-5; D is ambiguous. Trimming shortened V by 0 bases and J by 12 bases, and 6 bases separated the two germline ends. There are 11 residues in the CDR3. Germline CDR1 and CDR2: MDHEN and SYDVKM. The CDR3 DNA reads TGTGCCAGCAGTTTATGGTCTCACCAGCATTTT. Amino acids: CASSLWSHQHF.

The chain joins TRBV19 to TRBJ1-2; 7 bases are shared with TRBD1. Germline V CDR1 and CDR2: LNHDA, SQIVND (reference sequence). V shed 5 bases and J 4 bases; nucleotides not matched to a gene: 7. The CDR3 is 14 amino acids. CDR3 nucleotides: TGTGCCAGTAGTCCCCCGGGACAGCTCTATGGCTACACCTTC. This gives the protein CASSPPGQLYGYTF.

The chain employs TRBV27 and TRBJ2-3; a possible D gene is TRBD2 (5 bases). The CDR3 consists of 14 residues. V was cut by 10 bases and J by 3 bases, with 17 bases left in between. CDR1 and CDR2 (germline): MNHEY, SMNVEV (reference sequence). CDR3 in DNA: TGTGCCACCAAAGCGGAGCTTGCGACAGATACGCAGTATTTT. It yields the protein CATKAELATDTQYF.

V gene TRBV7-3 combines with J gene TRBJ2-3, with 7 nucleotides matching TRBD2. The CDR3 extends over 17 amino acids. V was clipped by 0 bases and J by 4 bases; unmatched bases: 10. The germline V gene has CDR1 SGHTA and CDR2 FQGTGA. The CDR3 DNA reads as TGTGCCAGCAGCTTAACGCCGACTAGCCCAAAATCAGATACGCAGTATTTT. Its protein product is CASSLTPTSPKSDTQYF.

This clone was counted a single time. The rearrangement joins TRBV7-2 to TRBJ1-1; D ambiguous. Trimming cost V 5 bases and J 1 base, with 11 bases left between them. CDR1 SGHTA and CDR2 FQGNSA come from the germline V gene. CDR3 length equals 14 residues. CDR3 loop: CASSPRPRNTEAFF. The CDR3 bases are TGTGCCAGCAGCCCCCGTCCCAGGAACACTGAAGCTTTCTTT.

The V gene is TRBV12-5, the J gene TRBJ2-1; 7 bases line up with TRBD1. The CDR3 contains 14 residues. Unmatched junction bases numbered 6, after V lost 5 bases and J lost 5 bases. CDR1 and CDR2 (germline): LGHNT, FRNRAP. The CDR3: CASGPGQENNEQFF. For the CDR3, the DNA is TGTGCTAGTGGTCCTGGACAGGAGAACAATGAGCAGTTCTTC.

As for this clone: The sample carries other DNA sequences with the same CDR3. This chain links TRBV5-4 with TRBJ1-3; 8 positions match TRBD1. The V segment lost 4 bases and the J segment 1 base; nucleotides outside the gene matches: 4. The CDR3 has 15 residues. CDR1 and CDR2 (germline): SGHNT, YYREEE (reference sequence). The CDR3 here is CASSLDRVSGNTIYF. The CDR3 DNA reads as TGTGCCAGCAGCCTGGACAGGGTTTCTGGAAACACCATATATTTT. Drawing the rest from reference TRBV5-4 and TRBJ1-3, the complete variable domain is ETGVTQSPTHLIKTRGQQVTLRCSSQSGHNTVSWYQQALGQGPQFIFQYYREEENGRGNFPPRFSGLQFPNYSSELNVNALELDDSALYLCASSLDRVSGNTIYFGEGSWLTVV.